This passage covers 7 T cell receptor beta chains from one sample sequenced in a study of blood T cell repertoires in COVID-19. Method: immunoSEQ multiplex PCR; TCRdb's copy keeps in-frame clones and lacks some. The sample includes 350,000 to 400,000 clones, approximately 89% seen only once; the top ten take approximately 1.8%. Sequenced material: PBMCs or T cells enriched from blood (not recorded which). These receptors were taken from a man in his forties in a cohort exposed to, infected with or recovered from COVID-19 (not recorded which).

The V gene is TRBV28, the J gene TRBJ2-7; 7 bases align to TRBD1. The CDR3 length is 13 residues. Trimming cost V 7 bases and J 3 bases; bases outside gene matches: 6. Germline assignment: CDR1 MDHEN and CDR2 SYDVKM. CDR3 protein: CASTRTGRYEQYF. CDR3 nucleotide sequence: TGTGCCAGCACCCGGACAGGCCGCTACGAGCAGTACTTC.

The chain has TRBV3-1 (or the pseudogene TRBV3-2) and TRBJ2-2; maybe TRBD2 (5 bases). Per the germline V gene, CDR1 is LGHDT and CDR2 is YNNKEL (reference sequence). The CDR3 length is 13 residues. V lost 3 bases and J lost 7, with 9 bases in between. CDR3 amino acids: CASSQKGDGELFF. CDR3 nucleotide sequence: TGTGCCAGCAGCCAGAAGGGAGACGGGGAGCTGTTTTTT.

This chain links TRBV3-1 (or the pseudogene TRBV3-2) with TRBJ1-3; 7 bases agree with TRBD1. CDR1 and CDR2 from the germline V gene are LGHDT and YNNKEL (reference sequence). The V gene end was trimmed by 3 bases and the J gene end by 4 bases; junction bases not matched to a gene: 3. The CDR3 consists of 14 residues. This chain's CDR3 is CASSQRGLGNTIYF. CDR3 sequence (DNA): TGTGCCAGCAGCCAGAGGGGGCTAGGAAACACCATATATTTT.

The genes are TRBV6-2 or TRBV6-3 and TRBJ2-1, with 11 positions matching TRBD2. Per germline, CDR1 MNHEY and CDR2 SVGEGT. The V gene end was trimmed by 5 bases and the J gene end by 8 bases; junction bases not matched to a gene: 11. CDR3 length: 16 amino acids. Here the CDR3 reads CASSETSGIPSDEQFF. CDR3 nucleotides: TGTGCCAGCAGTGAGACTAGCGGGATCCCAAGCGATGAGCAGTTCTTC.

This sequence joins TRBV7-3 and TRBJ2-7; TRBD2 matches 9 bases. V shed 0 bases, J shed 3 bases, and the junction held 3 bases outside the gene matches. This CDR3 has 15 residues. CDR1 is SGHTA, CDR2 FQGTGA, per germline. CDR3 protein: CASSLTSGGFYEQYF. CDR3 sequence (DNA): TGTGCCAGCAGCTTAACTAGCGGGGGATTCTACGAGCAGTACTTC.

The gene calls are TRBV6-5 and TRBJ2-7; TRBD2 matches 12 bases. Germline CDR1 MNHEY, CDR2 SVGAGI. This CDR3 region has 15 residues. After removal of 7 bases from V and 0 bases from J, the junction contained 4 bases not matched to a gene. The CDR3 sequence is CASILTSGSSYEQYF. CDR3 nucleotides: TGTGCCAGCATTCTGACTAGCGGGAGCTCCTACGAGCAGTACTTC.

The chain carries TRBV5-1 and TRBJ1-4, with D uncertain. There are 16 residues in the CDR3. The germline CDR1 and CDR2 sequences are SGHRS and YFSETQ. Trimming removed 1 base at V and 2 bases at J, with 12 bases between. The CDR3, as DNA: TGCGCCAGCAGCTTGAACGGGGAACGGACTAATGAAAAACTGTTTTTT. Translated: CASSLNGERTNEKLFF.